The 12 T cell receptor beta chains given below trace back to one sample, sequenced in a study of T-cell reconstitution after alpha-beta-depleted transplantation in children. The TCRbeta library was prepared with unique molecular identifiers. TCRdb re-derived calls from the PCR reads in MiXCR, one entry per CDR3 protein. The sample includes around 200,000 distinct CDR3 sequences, under 8.5% of them seen just once. This specimen was PBMCs, mostly from graft donor cells, taken 360 days after TCRalphabeta/CD19-depleted stem cell transplant. The receptors were gathered from a male patient between 2 and 15 years old who had a stem cell transplant for acute myeloid leukemia, so the T cells may come from the graft donor.

This chain connects TRBV11-2 to TRBJ2-5; D perhaps matches TRBD1 (7 bases). This CDR3 region has 15 residues. V was trimmed by 7 bases and J by 1 base, leaving 16 bases between them. Germline V lookup: CDR1 SGHAT, CDR2 FQNNGV. CDR3 in amino acids: CASNHRQGGQETQYF. DNA of the CDR3: TGTGCCAGCAACCATCGACAGGGAGGCCAAGAGACCCAGTACTTC.

This clonotype has more than one count but fewer than ten. This chain links TRBV6-5 with TRBJ2-5; D ambiguous. The CDR3 has 13 residues. Germline CDR1 is MNHEY and CDR2 is SVGAGI. Trimming cost V 2 bases and J 5 bases, with 9 bases left between them. CDR3 amino acids: CASSYGRSETQYF. CDR3 nucleotide sequence: TGTGCCAGCAGTTACGGCAGATCGGAGACCCAGTACTTC.

This clonotype was counted ten times or more. The chain joins TRBV18 to TRBJ2-1, with 8 bases fitting TRBD2. V gave up 2 bases and J gave up 2 bases; unmatched junction bases: 5. The V gene's germline CDR1 is KGHSH and CDR2 LQKENI. This CDR3 comprises 16 residues. The CDR3 DNA sequence: TGTGCCAGCTCACCATACCGGGAGGGGACCTACAATGAGCAGTTCTTC. Translated, it gives CASSPYREGTYNEQFF.

This clonotype has only a few counts. J is TRBJ2-2 and V is TRBV5-1; either TRBD1 or TRBD2 may supply D (5 bases each). The ends were cut back, 4 bases at V and 0 bases at J, with 16 bases in the middle. This CDR3 comprises 17 residues. Germline V gives CDR1 SGHRS, CDR2 YFSETQ. DNA of the CDR3: TGCGCCAGCAGCCCGCAACCCGGGACCGCGAACACCGGGGAGCTGTTTTTT. Encoded protein: CASSPQPGTANTGELFF.

The chain uses TRBV12-3 or TRBV12-4 and TRBJ1-4; a weak D match, TRBD1 (5 bases). This CDR3 is 15 amino acids long. Deletions cut 5 bases from V and 5 bases from J, with 15 bases between. The CDR3: CASSLSGPRNEKLFF. The DNA of the CDR3 is TGTGCCAGCAGTCTTTCAGGGCCCCGGAATGAAAAACTGTTTTTT.

CDR3 residues: CASSQVVWDGTGELFF. The CDR3 nucleotides are TGTGCCAGCAGCCAAGTTGTGTGGGATGGCACCGGGGAGCTGTTTTTT. This chain uses TRBV4-2 with TRBJ2-2; D uncertain. Trimming cost V 1 base and J 4 bases, with 13 bases left between them. The CDR3 consists of 16 residues. Germline CDR1 is LGHNA and CDR2 is YNFKEQ.

This clonotype was detected only a few times. The chain combines TRBV10-3 with TRBJ2-5; 10 bases are shared with TRBD2. V lost 5 bases and J lost 3; bases outside the gene matches: 6. The CDR3 contains 15 residues. Looked up from germline, CDR1 is ENHRY and CDR2 is SYGVKD. The CDR3 nucleotides read TGTGCCATCAGTAGACTAGCGGGTAATGAAGAGACCCAGTACTTC. Its translation is CAISRLAGNEETQYF.

The V call is TRBV4-3, the J call TRBJ2-1, with TRBD2 matching over 10 bases. V was clipped by 1 base and J by 6 bases; unmatched bases: 0. Per the germline V gene, CDR1 is LGHNA and CDR2 is YSLEER. CDR3 length equals 14 residues. CDR3 sequence reads: CASSQASGGNEQFF. CDR3 DNA: TGCGCCAGCAGCCAAGCTAGCGGGGGCAATGAGCAGTTCTTC.

This clonotype has a handful of counts. The V call is TRBV6-2 or TRBV6-3, the J call TRBJ1-2; 8 bases are a match to TRBD1. Germline CDR1 is MNHEY and CDR2 is SVGEGT. The CDR3 length is 15 residues. The V and J ends lost 0 bases and 8 bases, in that order; junction bases with no gene match: 8. CDR3 sequence (DNA): TGTGCCAGCAGTTACTCCGGACAGGGATGGAGGGGCTACACCTTC. As protein: CASSYSGQGWRGYTF.

The chain has TRBV5-1 and TRBJ1-1; D not certain. The V gene's germline CDR1 is SGHRS and CDR2 YFSETQ. The V and J ends lost 1 base and 1 base respectively, with 8 bases between them. This CDR3 comprises 14 residues. This chain's CDR3 is CASSLFGTNTEAFF. In nucleotides, the CDR3 is TGCGCCAGCAGCTTGTTTGGCACGAACACTGAAGCTTTCTTT.

A few counts support this clonotype. The gene calls are TRBV30 and TRBJ2-3, with D hard to call. The CDR3 runs to 13 residues. The V and J ends lost 1 base and 2 bases respectively, with 7 bases between them. Germline CDR1 GTSNPN, CDR2 SVGIG (reference sequence). CDR3 DNA sequence: TGTGCCTGGAGTGCGTCACACACAGATACGCAGTATTTT. Translating it yields CAWSASHTDTQYF.

This clonotype was seen a handful of times. This chain connects TRBV6-5 to TRBJ2-1; D is possibly TRBD2 (5 bases). CDR3 length: 11 residues. Germline CDR1 MNHEY, CDR2 SVGAGI. V was shortened by 7 bases and J by 9 bases, with 10 bases between the two germline ends. The CDR3 sequence: CASTRAGEQFF. The DNA of the CDR3 is TGTGCCAGCACCCGGGCGGGTGAGCAGTTCTTC.